This TCR beta chain comes out of a study of shared clonotypes between healthy human individuals. Study-level results: Clonotypes shared by all four sorted-subset donors had higher generation probabilities than non-shared clonotypes.

Germline lookup yields CDR1 SGHRS and CDR2 YFSETQ. The CDR3 is made up of 15 amino acids. V lost 4 bases to trimming and J lost 6 bases, with 19 bases between them. Repertoires were generated with immunoSEQ multiplex PCR, while TCRdb's copy carries only in-frame clones and drops some. Of about 2 million clones listed, 95% are singletons. Of note for this clone: What it binds is not known.

The genes are TRBV5-1 and TRBJ1-1, with a possible D match to TRBD1 (5 bases). This TCR was sampled from a man younger than 30 in good health. Sequenced input: naive CD4+ T cells sorted from blood. The sample's subset: CD45RA+ positively selected. The CDR3 coding sequence is TGCGCCAGCAGCACTCGGGACGGTGGAGGGGCTGAAGCTTTCTTT. Its translation is CASSTRDGGGAEAFF.